This T cell receptor beta chain emerged from a study of beta chain features in type 1 diabetes. Sequencing targeted expressed TCRB transcripts, as all isolated RNA had been reverse transcribed. This table comes from immunoSEQ multiplex PCR, and its TCRdb copy is limited to in-frame clones, with some not included. The table shows more than 250,000 clones, with 15% occurring only once. Study-wide findings and caveats: When Type 1 diabetes patients were examined, their TCRB CDR3s proved moderately but significantly shorter in all four CD4+ subsets.

Remarks on this clone: Antigen unknown.

The CDR3 is 16 residues long. J was trimmed by 4 bases and V by 5 bases; bases with no gene match: 11. From germline, CDR1 is SGHAT and CDR2 FQNNGV. The TCR comes from a man younger than 35 with type 1 diabetes. The sequencing sample was made of naive CD4+ T cells from blood. This sequence joins TRBV11-2 and TRBJ2-7; the match to TRBD2 covers 10 bases. Here the CDR3 reads CASSRRKTSGSYEQYF. In nucleotides, the CDR3 is TGTGCCAGCAGCCGGCGTAAGACTAGCGGGTCTTACGAGCAGTACTTC.